One sample yielded the 20 T cell receptor beta chains listed below, sequenced in a study of blood T cell repertoires in COVID-19. TCRdb's copy holds only in-frame clones and misses some; the assay was immunoSEQ multiplex PCR. The sample lists nearly 60,000 clones; around 90% were seen once. What was sequenced was peripheral blood. These receptors were taken from a man in his sixties with active COVID-19.

This clone showed up just once. The V call is TRBV3-1 (or the pseudogene TRBV3-2), the J call TRBJ2-1, with D uncertain. The CDR3 contains 16 residues. V dropped 0 bases and J dropped 6 bases, with 15 bases sitting between them. CDR1 is LGHDT, CDR2 YNNKEL, per germline (reference sequence). For the CDR3, the DNA is TGTGCCAGCAGCCAAGATTCTGGAGATTTCCCCAATGAGCAGTTCTTC. Translated: CASSQDSGDFPNEQFF.

The V call is TRBV19, the J call TRBJ1-2; 8 nucleotides agree with TRBD1. Germline V gene data show CDR1 as LNHDA and CDR2 as SQIVND (reference sequence). This CDR3 region has 13 residues. Losses at the gene ends were 8 bases for V and 5 bases for J; bases not matched to a gene: 7. Here the CDR3 reads CASHSGTGYGYTF. Written as DNA, the CDR3 is TGTGCCAGTCATTCGGGGACAGGATATGGCTACACCTTC.

The chain combines TRBV29-1 with TRBJ2-5, with 10 bases fitting TRBD1. The length of the CDR3 is 15 residues. Losses at the gene ends were 7 bases for V and 7 bases for J; bases not matched to a gene: 15. The germline V gene encodes CDR1 SQVTM and CDR2 ANQGSEA. Here the CDR3 reads CSAHPAGTGVGTQYF. CDR3 nucleotides: TGCAGCGCCCACCCGGCCGGGACAGGGGTTGGGACCCAGTACTTC.

J is TRBJ2-2 and V is TRBV2; maybe TRBD1 (5 bases). Germline CDR1 and CDR2: SNHLY and FYNNEI. V shed 4 bases and J shed 2 bases, with 8 bases lying between them. The CDR3 consists of 14 residues. Here the CDR3 reads CASSGQKNTGELFF. The CDR3 region has the DNA TGTGCCAGCAGTGGACAGAAAAACACCGGGGAGCTGTTTTTT.

This clone was found once. The chain has TRBV3-1 (or the pseudogene TRBV3-2) and TRBJ1-3; 7 bases map to TRBD1. J was trimmed by 2 bases and V by 4 bases; bases with no gene match: 2. The CDR3 runs to 14 residues. Germline V lookup: CDR1 LGHDT, CDR2 YNNKEL (reference sequence). The CDR3 spells CASSPTGAGNTIYF. The CDR3 region has the DNA TGTGCCAGCAGCCCCACAGGGGCTGGAAACACCATATATTTT.

V usage is TRBV21-1 and J usage is TRBJ2-7; the D call of TRBD1 is as the table states it, not checked on the DNA. TRBV21-1 is flagged as a pseudogene. The CDR3 has 12 amino acids. CDR3 region: CASGRQGAEQYF. The CDR3 DNA follows: TGTGCCAGCGGAAGGCAGGGGGCCGAGCAGTACTTC.

CDR3 DNA: TGTGCCAGCCACGAAGGGAGGGGACGGGAATACGAGCAGTACTTC. It translates to CASHEGRGREYEQYF. The chain has TRBV6-4 and TRBJ2-7; 7 bases line up with TRBD2. The V and J ends lost 8 bases and 4 bases, in that order; junction bases with no gene match: 14. The CDR3 is 15 residues long. CDR1 MRHNA and CDR2 SNTAGT come from the germline V gene.

The rearrangement uses TRBV11-2 and TRBJ2-1, with D tentatively TRBD2 (6 bases). The CDR3 is 15 residues long. Trimming left V 2 bases short and J 4 bases short, with 12 bases between. Germline V gene sequence: CDR1 SGHAT, CDR2 FQNNGV. The CDR3 reads CASSLPAGPYNEQFF. The CDR3 nucleotides read TGTGCCAGCAGCTTACCCGCGGGGCCATACAATGAGCAGTTCTTC.

This chain uses TRBV9 with TRBJ2-3, with a weak D call TRBD2 (5 bases). Germline V gene data show CDR1 as SGDLS and CDR2 as YYNGEE. Trimming removed 2 bases at V and 2 bases at J, with 15 bases between. The CDR3 contains 16 residues. The CDR3 spells CASSVFERGNTDTQYF. Here the CDR3 DNA reads TGTGCCAGCAGCGTGTTCGAGCGAGGGAACACAGATACGCAGTATTTT.

The chain couples TRBV5-1 to TRBJ1-1; D uncertain. Deletions cut 0 bases from V and 0 bases from J, with 12 bases between. Germline CDR1 reads SGHRS; CDR2 reads YFSETQ. CDR3 length: 16 residues. CDR3 DNA sequence: TGCGCCAGCAGCTTGGACCCCGGACTGTTGAACACTGAAGCTTTCTTT. Encoded protein: CASSLDPGLLNTEAFF.

The rearrangement links TRBV24-1 to TRBJ2-1; 7 nucleotides align to TRBD1. The CDR3 contains 16 residues. Trimming took 5 bases from V and 5 from J; bases not matched to a gene: 11. Per germline, CDR1 KGHDR and CDR2 SFDVKD. The CDR3 DNA sequence: TGTGCCACCAGTGCCAACAGGGGACGCTCTAACAATGAGCAGTTCTTC. This codes for CATSANRGRSNNEQFF.

The V gene is TRBV14, the J gene TRBJ1-4; TRBD1 might be the D (5 bases). The CDR3 is 12 amino acids. V was trimmed by 0 bases and J by 14 bases, leaving 10 bases between them. CDR1 is SGHDN, CDR2 FVKESK, per germline. The DNA for the CDR3 is TGTGCCAGCAGCCAAGACAGGGCGATTCTGTTTTTT. Amino acids: CASSQDRAILFF. Filled out from reference TRBV14 and TRBJ1-4, the complete variable domain reads EAGVTQFPSHSVIEKGQTVTLRCDPISGHDNLYWYRRVMGKEIKFLLHFVKESKQDESGMPNNRFLAERTGGTYSTLKVQPAELEDSGVYFCASSQDRAILFFGSGTQLSVL.

The table lists this clone with a count of one. The chain recombines TRBV18 with TRBJ1-2, with TRBD1 identical over 7 bases. Germline values: CDR1 KGHSH, CDR2 LQKENI. Germline trimming cut 4 bases from V and 3 bases from J; bases unmatched to any gene: 5. This CDR3 has 14 residues. CDR3 in DNA: TGTGCCAGCTCACGTGAGGGGGCGGACTATGGCTACACCTTC. Its translation is CASSREGADYGYTF.

This chain connects TRBV6-5 to TRBJ1-4, with D possibly being TRBD1 (6 bases). Trimming took 8 bases from V and 8 from J, leaving 15 bases between them. CDR3 length: 13 amino acids. Germline V gene data show CDR1 as MNHEY and CDR2 as SVGAGI. CDR3 protein: CASGRQAPEKLFF. CDR3 in DNA: TGTGCCAGCGGTCGACAGGCCCCAGAAAAACTGTTTTTT.

The chain carries TRBV18 and TRBJ2-1; 8 nucleotides align to TRBD1. The junction had 7 bases not matched to a gene; V was cut back by 1 base and J by 8 bases. The germline V gene encodes CDR1 KGHSH and CDR2 LQKENI. The length of the CDR3 is 15 residues. The CDR3 loop reads CASSPLGTGIDEQFF. The CDR3 nucleotides read TGTGCCAGCTCACCACTGGGGACAGGTATCGATGAGCAGTTCTTC.

CDR3 sequence reads: CASSFKGAAGELFF. Here the CDR3 DNA reads TGTGCCAGCAGCTTCAAAGGGGCCGCCGGGGAGCTGTTTTTT. The gene calls are TRBV7-2 and TRBJ2-2; weak D call: TRBD1 (5 bases). The CDR3 length is 14 residues. The V gene lost 3 bases and the J gene lost 6 bases, with 11 bases spanning the gap. Looked up from germline, CDR1 is SGHTA and CDR2 is FQGNSA.

DNA of the CDR3: TGCGCCAGCAGCTTGGGACAGCCGCAAGAGACCCAGTACTTC. It codes for CASSLGQPQETQYF. The V and J genes are TRBV5-1 and TRBJ2-5; perhaps TRBD1 as D (5 bases). Trimming removed 0 bases from V and 2 bases from J, with 8 bases in between. Germline assignment: CDR1 SGHRS and CDR2 YFSETQ. CDR3 size: 14 residues.

Here the CDR3 DNA reads TGTGCCAGCAGCCAGACTAGCGGAGGGGGCTACGAGCAGTACTTC. It is translated as CASSQTSGGGYEQYF. The chain uses TRBV4-2 and TRBJ2-7, with 9 bases matching TRBD2. In germline, CDR1 is LGHNA, CDR2 YNFKEQ. V shed 3 bases, J shed 3 bases, and the junction held 6 bases outside the gene matches. The CDR3 sequence is 15 residues long.

The chain carries TRBV2 and TRBJ1-2, with 8 nucleotides matching TRBD1. Germline trimming cut 6 bases from V and 5 bases from J; bases unmatched to any gene: 5. The CDR3 spans 13 residues. CDR1 SNHLY and CDR2 FYNNEI come from the germline V gene. CDR3 sequence reads: CASSPGTGYGYTF. The CDR3 region has the DNA TGTGCCAGCAGCCCCGGGACAGGATATGGCTACACCTTC. The variable domain in full, with the rest retrieved from reference TRBV2 and TRBJ1-2, is EPEVTQTPSHQVTQMGQEVILRCVPISNHLYFYWYRQILGQKVEFLVSFYNNEISEKSEIFDDQFSVERPDGSNFTLKIRSTKLEDSAMYFCASSPGTGYGYTFGSGTRLTVV.

V gene TRBV5-5 combines with J gene TRBJ2-7; TRBD2 might be the D (5 bases). V lost 3 bases, J lost 1 base, and 17 bases lay in between. Germline V gene sequence: CDR1 SGHKS, CDR2 YYEKEE (reference sequence). The CDR3 sequence is 16 residues long. CDR3 DNA sequence: TGTGCCAGCAGCTCCCCCCCGGAGCGGTTTTCCTACGAGCAGTACTTC. As protein: CASSSPPERFSYEQYF.